This T cell receptor (beta chain) was sequenced in a study of blood T cell repertoires in COVID-19. Overall study context: COVID-19 samples, acute and convalescent, were from the United States, Italy and Spain. T cells, B-cell-depleted T cells, or PBMCs supplied cDNA or gDNA.

A Seattle source enrolled patients during active infection and followed them longitudinally. V lost 4 bases, J lost 0 bases, and 7 bases stayed unmatched. CDR1 and CDR2 from the germline V gene are SGHRS and YFSETQ. CDR3 length: 16 amino acids. In the study's own analysis: Using reference gene primer amplification, nucleated cell counts were estimated. Assay: immunoSEQ multiplex PCR; the TCRdb copy retains only in-frame clones and omits some. V, J and clone size derive from that table, while D and trimming were established from the DNA sequence. Altogether 330,000 or so clones are present, 87% being singletons, with the ten largest covering around 8.9%.

The clonotype comes from a man aged 25 to 40 with COVID-19, enrolled during active disease. The chain is built from TRBV5-1 and TRBJ2-3; 8 bases map to TRBD2. The sequenced sample was peripheral blood. The CDR3 DNA reads as TGCGCCAGCAGCGGATCGGGAGGGACTAGCACAGATACGCAGTATTTT. The encoded protein is CASSGSGGTSTDTQYF.